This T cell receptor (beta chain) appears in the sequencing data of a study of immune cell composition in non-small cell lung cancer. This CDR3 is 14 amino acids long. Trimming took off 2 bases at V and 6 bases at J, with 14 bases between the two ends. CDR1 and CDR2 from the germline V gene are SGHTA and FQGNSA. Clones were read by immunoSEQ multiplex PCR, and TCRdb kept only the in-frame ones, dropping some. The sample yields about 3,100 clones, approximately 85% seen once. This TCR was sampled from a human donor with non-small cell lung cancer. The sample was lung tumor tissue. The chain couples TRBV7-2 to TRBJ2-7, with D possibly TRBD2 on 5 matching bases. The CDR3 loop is CASSLTQLDLEQYF. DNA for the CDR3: TGTGCCAGCAGCTTAACCCAACTAGATCTCGAGCAGTACTTC.